This entry lists 8 T cell receptor beta chains sequenced from one sample in a study of T cell responses to AZD1222 COVID-19 vaccine. Sequencing was performed with immunoSEQ multiplex PCR; in TCRdb, only in-frame clones are kept and a portion is missing. This table holds about 140,000 clones, more than 75% found once. Sequencing used peripheral blood, obtained 28 days after the second AZD1222 dose. The source of these receptors is an adult who received the AZD1222 COVID-19 vaccine.

This chain uses TRBV5-1 with TRBJ1-1; D possibly corresponds to TRBD1 (6 bases). Germline values: CDR1 SGHRS, CDR2 YFSETQ. V dropped 8 bases and J dropped 1 base, with 15 bases sitting between them. This CDR3 has 14 residues. As DNA, the CDR3 is TGCGCCAGTATGTCCCAGGGACAGAACACTGAAGCTTTCTTT. Protein: CASMSQGQNTEAFF.

This CDR3 reads CASSLISNQPQHF. As DNA, the CDR3 is TGTGCCAGCAGTTTAATTAGCAATCAGCCCCAGCATTTT. The chain uses TRBV7-9 and TRBJ1-5; D unresolved. CDR3 size: 13 residues. The V gene lost 6 bases and the J gene lost 0 bases, with 6 bases spanning the gap. Germline V gene data show CDR1 as SEHNR and CDR2 as FQNEAQ (reference sequence).

In DNA, the CDR3 is TGTGCCAGCACCACCCCGTTGGGGGGCGGCTCTGAAGCTTTCTTT. Protein product: CASTTPLGGGSEAFF. The chain uses TRBV9 and TRBJ1-1; maybe TRBD1 (6 bases). V lost 6 bases to trimming and J lost 6 bases, with 21 bases between them. This CDR3 contains 15 residues. Germline loops: CDR1 SGDLS, CDR2 YYNGEE.

CDR3 nucleotides: TGTGCCAGCAGTATTGGACAGGGGAGTTCACCCCTCCACTTT. Residues: CASSIGQGSSPLHF. This sequence joins TRBV2 and TRBJ1-6, with TRBD1 identical over 9 bases. The CDR3 length is 14 residues. CDR1 and CDR2 (germline): SNHLY, FYNNEI. Trimming removed 5 bases from V and 9 bases from J; junction bases left unmatched: 5. Filled out from reference TRBV2 and TRBJ1-6, the complete variable domain reads EPEVTQTPSHQVTQMGQEVILRCVPISNHLYFYWYRQILGQKVEFLVSFYNNEISEKSEIFDDQFSVERPDGSNFTLKIRSTKLEDSAMYFCASSIGQGSSPLHFGNGTRLTVT.

The V call is TRBV9, the J call TRBJ2-1; TRBD1 aligns across 7 bases. Trimming removed 2 bases from V and 8 bases from J; junction bases left unmatched: 7. Looked up from germline, CDR1 is SGDLS and CDR2 is YYNGEE. The CDR3 extends over 14 amino acids. Here the CDR3 reads CASSVGQPRDEQFF. CDR3 DNA sequence: TGTGCCAGCAGCGTGGGACAGCCCAGGGATGAGCAGTTCTTC. Full variable domain (outside the CDR3, taken from reference TRBV9 and TRBJ2-1): DSGVTQTPKHLITATGQRVTLRCSPRSGDLSVYWYQQSLDQGLQFLIQYYNGEERAKGNILERFSAQQFPDLHSELNLSSLELGDSALYFCASSVGQPRDEQFFGPGTRLTVL.

The V gene is TRBV3-1 (or the pseudogene TRBV3-2), the J gene TRBJ2-3; 7 nucleotides agree with TRBD2. The CDR3 loop spans 15 amino acids. From germline, CDR1 is LGHDT and CDR2 YNNKEL (reference sequence). V trimming: 4 bases; J trimming: 3 bases; junction bases outside the gene matches: 7. Written as DNA, the CDR3 is TGTGCCAGCAGCCGAGCGGGAACCCCAACAGATACGCAGTATTTT. Translated, it gives CASSRAGTPTDTQYF.

The chain recombines TRBV2 with TRBJ2-5; TRBD2 agrees at 7 bases. V lost 10 bases, J lost 5 bases, and 7 bases stayed unmatched. Germline assignment: CDR1 SNHLY and CDR2 FYNNEI. The CDR3 consists of 12 residues. CDR3 in DNA: TGTGCCACACGCAGGGAGGGGGAGACCCAGTACTTC. Translated, it gives CATRREGETQYF. Combining the CDR3 with reference TRBV2 and TRBJ2-5 gives the whole variable domain EPEVTQTPSHQVTQMGQEVILRCVPISNHLYFYWYRQILGQKVEFLVSFYNNEISEKSEIFDDQFSVERPDGSNFTLKIRSTKLEDSAMYFCATRREGETQYFGPGTRLLVL.

The sample holds one count of this clone. The J gene is TRBJ1-2, the V gene TRBV6-5; D gene unclear. The length of the CDR3 is 14 residues. Looked up from germline, CDR1 is MNHEY and CDR2 is SVGAGI. Trimming cost V 6 bases and J 2 bases, with 13 bases left between them. The CDR3 reads CASRDRVENYGYTF. The CDR3 DNA reads as TGTGCCAGCAGGGACCGAGTTGAAAACTATGGCTACACCTTC.